This T cell receptor beta chain was obtained from a study of shared clonotypes between healthy human individuals. Whole-study context: Each donor contributed plates that comprised three CD4 naive, three CD4 memory, two CD8 naive and one CD8 memory. Study-level points and caveats: A handful of donors showed sharing of approximately 4.7% of naive CD4 clonotypes.

Both subsets, CD45RA+ naive and CD45RA-negative memory, were split from the CD4+ cells. Trimming took 6 bases from V and 7 from J; bases not matched to a gene: 5. This CDR3 region has 13 residues. Germline values: CDR1 MNHNS, CDR2 SASEGT. An even split of each subset's genomic DNA across several immunoSEQ plates was performed. Some clones are missing from TCRdb's copy, which holds only in-frame ones; the method was immunoSEQ multiplex PCR. The table has under 1,100,000 clones, roughly 70% seen once; the top ten hold about 1.5%. Note on this clone: Its antigen is as yet unknown.

Material for sequencing was memory CD4+ T cells sorted from blood. Subset here: CD45RA-negative fraction. This receptor was obtained from a man between 18 and 29 years old in good health. The chain employs TRBV6-1 and TRBJ2-1; TRBD2 matches at 8 bases. The CDR3 sequence: CASRNSGTNEQFF. For the CDR3, the DNA is TGTGCCAGCAGGAATAGCGGGACAAATGAGCAGTTCTTC.